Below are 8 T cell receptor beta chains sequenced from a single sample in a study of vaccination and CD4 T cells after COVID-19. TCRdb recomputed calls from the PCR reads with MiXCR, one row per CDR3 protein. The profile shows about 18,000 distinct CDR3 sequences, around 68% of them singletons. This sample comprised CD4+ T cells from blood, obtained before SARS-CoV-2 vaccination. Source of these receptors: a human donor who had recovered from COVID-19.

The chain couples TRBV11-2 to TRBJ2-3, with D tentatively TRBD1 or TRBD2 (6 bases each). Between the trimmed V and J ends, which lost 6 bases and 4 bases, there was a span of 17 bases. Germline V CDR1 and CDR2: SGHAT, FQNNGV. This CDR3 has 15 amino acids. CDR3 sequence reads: CASSQDTGGPDTQYF. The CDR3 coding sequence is TGTGCCAGCAGTCAGGATACCGGGGGCCCAGATACGCAGTATTTT.

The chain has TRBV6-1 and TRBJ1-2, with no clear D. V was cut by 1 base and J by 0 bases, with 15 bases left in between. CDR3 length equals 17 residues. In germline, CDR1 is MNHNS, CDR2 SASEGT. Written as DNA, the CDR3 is TGTGCCAGCAGTGAAGGACATCCTTTGTTAGCTAACTATGGCTACACCTTC. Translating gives CASSEGHPLLANYGYTF.

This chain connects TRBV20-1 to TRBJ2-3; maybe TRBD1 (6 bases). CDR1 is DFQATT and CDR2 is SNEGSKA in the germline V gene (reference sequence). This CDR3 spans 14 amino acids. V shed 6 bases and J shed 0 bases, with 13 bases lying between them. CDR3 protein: CSAMDSDSTDTQYF. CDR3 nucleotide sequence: TGCAGTGCGATGGACAGCGATAGCACAGATACGCAGTATTTT.

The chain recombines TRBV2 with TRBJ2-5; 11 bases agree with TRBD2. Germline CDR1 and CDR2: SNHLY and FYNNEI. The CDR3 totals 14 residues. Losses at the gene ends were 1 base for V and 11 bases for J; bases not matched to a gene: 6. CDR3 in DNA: TGTGCCAGCAGTGAAGACTCCCTAGCGGGAGGACAGTACTTC. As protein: CASSEDSLAGGQYF.

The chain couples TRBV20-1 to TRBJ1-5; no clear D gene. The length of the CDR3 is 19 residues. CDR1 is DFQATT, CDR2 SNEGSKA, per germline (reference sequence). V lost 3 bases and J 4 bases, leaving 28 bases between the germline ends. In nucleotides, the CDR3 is TGCAGTGCTAGTGATGCCTCGGGCAGTTACTACTTGGAAAATCAGCCCCAGCATTTT. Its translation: CSASDASGSYYLENQPQHF.

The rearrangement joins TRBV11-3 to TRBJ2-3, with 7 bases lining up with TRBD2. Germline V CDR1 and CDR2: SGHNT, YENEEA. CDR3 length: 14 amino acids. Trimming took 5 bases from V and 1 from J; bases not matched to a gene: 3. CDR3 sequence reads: CASSAGAGTDTQYF. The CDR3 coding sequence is TGTGCCAGCAGCGCGGGAGCTGGCACAGATACGCAGTATTTT.

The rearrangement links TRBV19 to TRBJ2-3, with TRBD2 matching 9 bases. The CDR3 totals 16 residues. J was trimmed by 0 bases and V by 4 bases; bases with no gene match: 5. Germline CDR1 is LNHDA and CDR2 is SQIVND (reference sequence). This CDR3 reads CASSTLAGRSTDTQYF. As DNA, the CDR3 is TGTGCCAGTAGTACACTAGCGGGTCGGAGCACAGATACGCAGTATTTT.

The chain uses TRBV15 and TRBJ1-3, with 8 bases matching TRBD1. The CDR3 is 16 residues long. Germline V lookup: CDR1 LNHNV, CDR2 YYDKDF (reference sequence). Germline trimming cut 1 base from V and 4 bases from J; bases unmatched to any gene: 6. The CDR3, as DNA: TGTGCCACCAGCAGAGCAATACAGGGGGTAGGAAACACCATATATTTT. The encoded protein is CATSRAIQGVGNTIYF.